These 25 T cell receptor beta chains were all obtained from the same sample, sequenced in a study of shared T cell receptors in the human thymus. Sequencing used immunoSEQ multiplex PCR; TCRdb keeps in-frame clones, though not all of them. Of 550,000 to 800,000 clones in the sample, 70% to 90% were seen once. These data were likewise used in another study, on human thymus T cells.

Material: thymocytes. These receptors were taken from a girl under three years old with a congenital heart defect.

The gene calls are TRBV29-1 and TRBJ1-6; D is perhaps TRBD1 (5 bases). Germline V lookup: CDR1 SQVTM, CDR2 ANQGSEA. Trimming shortened V by 6 bases and J by 7 bases, and 13 bases separated the two germline ends. There are 13 residues in the CDR3. In DNA, the CDR3 is TGCAGCGTCGGCGGGACGGAGAATTCACCCCTCCACTTT. Translation: CSVGGTENSPLHF.

V usage is TRBV11-2 and J usage is TRBJ2-2; tentatively, D is TRBD1 (5 bases). The CDR3 sequence is 15 residues long. Germline V gives CDR1 SGHAT, CDR2 FQNNGV. V was trimmed by 6 bases and J by 1 base, leaving 12 bases between them. CDR3: CASRPRVWNTGELFF. CDR3 nucleotide sequence: TGTGCCAGCAGGCCCAGGGTCTGGAACACCGGGGAGCTGTTTTTT.

The chain couples TRBV10-2 to TRBJ2-5, with 9 nucleotides matching TRBD1. The J call may be in error: the DNA end matches TRBJ2-7 better. The CDR3 contains 13 residues. CDR1 and CDR2 (germline): WSHSY, SAAADI. CDR3 in amino acids: CASSRDRVYEQYF. CDR3 nucleotides: TGCGCCAGCAGCCGGGACAGGGTTTACGAGCAGTACTTC.

The chain joins TRBV4-1 to TRBJ1-5; D remains ambiguous. The CDR3 extends over 13 amino acids. Between the trimmed V and J ends, which lost 0 bases and 6 bases, there was a span of 6 bases. Germline loops: CDR1 MGHRA, CDR2 YSYEKL. The CDR3 coding sequence is TGCGCCAGCAGCCAAGATTTCTCTCAGCCCCAGCATTTT. This sequence encodes CASSQDFSQPQHF.

The J gene is TRBJ1-2, the V gene TRBV11-2; D is possibly TRBD1 (5 bases). Per the germline V gene, CDR1 is SGHAT and CDR2 is FQNNGV. Between the trimmed V and J ends, which lost 0 bases and 8 bases, there was a span of 13 bases. The CDR3 runs to 14 residues. The CDR3 sequence: CASSLEGGLGGYTF. CDR3 bases: TGTGCCAGCAGCTTAGAGGGGGGATTGGGGGGCTACACCTTC.

The V and J genes are TRBV27 and TRBJ2-1, with TRBD2 matching over 14 bases. CDR1 is MNHEY and CDR2 is SMNVEV in the germline V gene (reference sequence). The V and J ends lost 3 bases and 7 bases, in that order; junction bases with no gene match: 2. This CDR3 comprises 15 residues. The CDR3 loop is CASSLTSGGVNEQFF. CDR3 nucleotides: TGTGCCAGCAGTTTGACTAGCGGGGGGGTTAATGAGCAGTTCTTC.

CDR3 sequence (DNA): TGCGCCAGCAGCCAAGTCGGGACAGGGCGATCAGATCAAGCTTTCTTT. The encoded protein is CASSQVGTGRSDQAFF. The chain combines TRBV4-1 with TRBJ1-1; TRBD1 matches at 9 bases. With V trimmed by 1 base and J by 9 bases, 12 bases remained unmatched. CDR3 length: 16 amino acids. Germline CDR1 and CDR2: MGHRA and YSYEKL.

With respect to this clone: The same CDR3 can be traced to other DNA sequences in this sample. The chain joins TRBV6-5 to TRBJ2-2; D gene unclear. The V gene lost 0 bases and the J gene lost 7 bases, with 6 bases spanning the gap. Germline CDR1 MNHEY, CDR2 SVGAGI. The CDR3 totals 13 residues. The CDR3 coding sequence is TGTGCCAGCAGTTACTCGGGCAGCGGGGAGCTGTTTTTT. It codes for CASSYSGSGELFF.

The chain uses TRBV18 and TRBJ2-7, with D possibly matching TRBD1 (6 bases). Germline CDR1 and CDR2: KGHSH and LQKENI. The CDR3 contains 12 residues. Trimming took off 3 bases at V and 3 bases at J, with 6 bases between the two ends. CDR3 sequence: CASSPDSYEQYF. The CDR3 DNA follows: TGTGCCAGCTCACCGGACAGCTACGAGCAGTACTTC.

This rearrangement joins TRBV11-2 to TRBJ1-2, with a possible D match to TRBD1 (6 bases). V was shortened by 5 bases and J by 1 base, with 14 bases between the two germline ends. The CDR3 runs 15 residues. Germline CDR1 and CDR2: SGHAT and FQNNGV. As DNA, the CDR3 is TGTGCCAGCAGCCTTACCTTGGACAGTAACTATGGCTACACCTTC. It encodes CASSLTLDSNYGYTF.

The chain combines TRBV4-3 with TRBJ1-5; TRBD1 matches 10 bases. The CDR3 is made up of 19 amino acids. V dropped 4 bases and J dropped 7; count of bases not matched to a gene: 19. The V gene's germline CDR1 is LGHNA and CDR2 YSLEER. The CDR3 region is CASSPAVYDRGLNRQPQHF. CDR3 DNA: TGCGCCAGCAGCCCCGCCGTCTACGACAGGGGGCTAAATAGACAGCCCCAGCATTTT.

This clone has more than one count but fewer than ten. This chain links TRBV5-6 with TRBJ1-3; 10 bases line up with TRBD1. Germline-derived CDR1 and CDR2 are SGHDT and YYEEEE. CDR3 length equals 16 residues. The trim removed 4 bases at V and 0 bases at J, leaving 4 bases unmatched. Here the CDR3 DNA reads TGTGCCAGCAGCAACGACAGGGGGCCCTCTGGAAACACCATATATTTT. Amino acid sequence: CASSNDRGPSGNTIYF.

The rearrangement joins TRBV5-4 to TRBJ2-6; D not resolved. Germline V CDR1 and CDR2: SGHNT, YYREEE (reference sequence). Trimming removed 1 base from V and 0 bases from J, with 8 bases in between. This CDR3 has 16 amino acids. As DNA, the CDR3 is TGTGCCAGCAGCTTGTATCAACTCTCTGGGGCCAACGTCCTGACTTTC. Translated: CASSLYQLSGANVLTF.

Notes on this clone: The CDR3 ends on some other residue instead of the conserved phenylalanine or tryptophan, so this is likely a read error. The identical CDR3 is also encoded by other nucleotide sequences in the sample. DNA of the CDR3: TGTGCCAGCCCTTCCGACAGGGGAAATTCACCCCTCCACTCT. It translates to CASPSDRGNSPLHS. The chain links TRBV2 to TRBJ1-6; TRBD1 matches at 8 bases. With 8 bases clipped from V and 7 bases from J, the junction kept 7 bases outside the gene matches. The CDR3 consists of 14 residues. The germline gives CDR1 SNHLY, CDR2 FYNNEI.

V and J are TRBV28 and TRBJ2-3; 9 bases match TRBD1. The CDR3 loop spans 13 amino acids. The V segment lost 8 bases and the J segment 14 bases; nucleotides outside the gene matches: 14. Germline-derived CDR1 and CDR2 are MDHEN and SYDVKM. CDR3 sequence (DNA): TGTGCCAGCCTTCCACCCACCGGGACAGGGTGGTATTTT. The encoded protein is CASLPPTGTGWYF.

This chain uses TRBV5-6 with TRBJ2-7, with a weak D call TRBD1 (6 bases). The germline V and J ends were trimmed by 4 bases and 6 bases, with 23 bases remaining between them. Germline assignment: CDR1 SGHDT and CDR2 YYEEEE. The CDR3 contains 16 residues. CDR3 region: CASSHNNLQARGEQYF. CDR3 DNA: TGTGCCAGCAGCCATAATAACTTACAGGCCAGGGGCGAGCAGTACTTC.

The CDR3 DNA follows: TGCGCCAGCTCAGCCTGGGACAGGGGGCTGGGGGAGCAGTACTTC. As protein: CASSAWDRGLGEQYF. The gene calls are TRBV5-1 and TRBJ2-7; TRBD1 agrees at 12 bases. The V gene's germline CDR1 is SGHRS and CDR2 YFSETQ. The CDR3 sequence is 15 residues long. J gave up 7 bases and V 7 bases, and 12 bases lay outside the gene matches.

This clone appeared a single time. CDR3 in DNA: TGCGCCAGCAGCCTTACCGGGACAGGGGATTCCTATGGCTACACCTTC. It specifies CASSLTGTGDSYGYTF. The chain carries TRBV4-1 and TRBJ1-2; 10 positions match TRBD1. The CDR3 consists of 16 residues. The germline V gene has CDR1 MGHRA and CDR2 YSYEKL. Losses at the gene ends were 4 bases for V and 4 bases for J; bases not matched to a gene: 9.

J is TRBJ1-2 and V is TRBV5-6; perhaps TRBD1 as D (5 bases). Deletions cut 3 bases from V and 4 bases from J, with 22 bases between. The CDR3 sequence is 17 residues long. CDR1 and CDR2 from the germline V gene are SGHDT and YYEEEE. The CDR3 coding sequence is TGTGCCAGCAGCTCATTTTTTTGTAGGGGCCGGCCCTATGGCTACACCTTC. It is translated as CASSSFFCRGRPYGYTF.

The sample holds a few counts of this clone. J is TRBJ2-1 and V is TRBV10-3, with D possibly matching TRBD2 (6 bases). The CDR3 sequence is 12 residues long. From germline, CDR1 is ENHRY and CDR2 SYGVKD. The V and J ends lost 4 bases and 6 bases respectively, with 7 bases between them. In DNA, the CDR3 is TGTGCCATCAGTGTGGGGGGCAATGAGCAGTTCTTC. Residues: CAISVGGNEQFF.

V is TRBV9 and J is TRBJ1-2; D is possibly TRBD1 (6 bases). The CDR3 is made up of 16 amino acids. Per the germline V gene, CDR1 is SGDLS and CDR2 is YYNGEE. V lost 3 bases and J lost 6, with 21 bases in between. CDR3 coding DNA: TGTGCCAGCAGCGCCAACCCCCACAGGGAATCGGATGGCTACACCTTC. Translation gives CASSANPHRESDGYTF. Full variable domain (missing parts from reference TRBV9 and TRBJ1-2): DSGVTQTPKHLITATGQRVTLRCSPRSGDLSVYWYQQSLDQGLQFLIQYYNGEERAKGNILERFSAQQFPDLHSELNLSSLELGDSALYFCASSANPHRESDGYTFGSGTRLTVV.

This clone was detected once. Mismatch with germline at one junction end may stem from a read error. V is TRBV7-7 and J is TRBJ1-1; 7 nucleotides agree with TRBD1. Germline values: CDR1 SSHAT, CDR2 FNYEAQ (reference sequence). The CDR3 loop spans 13 amino acids. The chain's CDR3 is CASSSRQGAEAFF. The CDR3 DNA is TGTGCTAGCAGCTCGCGTCAGGGGGCTGAAGCTTTCTTT.

About this clone itself: The junction and the germline gene differ at one end; a read error may be behind it. Other nucleotide sequences in the sample specify the same CDR3. The chain uses TRBV15 and TRBJ1-6, with D perhaps TRBD1 (5 bases). Germline V gene data show CDR1 as LNHNV and CDR2 as YYDKDF (reference sequence). CDR3 length equals 16 residues. This CDR3 reads CATSRARGTYNSPLHF. CDR3 in DNA: TGTGCCACCAGCAGAGCAAGGGGTACCTATAATTCCCCCCTCCACTTT.

This chain uses TRBV7-4 with TRBJ2-7; TRBD1 matches at 12 bases. CDR1 is SGHVT and CDR2 is SQSDAQ in the germline V gene. The length of the CDR3 is 18 residues. The junction had 10 bases not matched to a gene; V was cut back by 3 bases and J by 1 base. The CDR3 protein is CASSFGTGGIQPSYEQYF. For the CDR3, the DNA is TGTGCCAGCAGCTTCGGGACAGGGGGCATTCAACCATCCTACGAGCAGTACTTC.

The chain recombines TRBV7-2 with TRBJ1-2, with 10 bases identical to TRBD1. The CDR3 contains 17 residues. Looked up from germline, CDR1 is SGHTA and CDR2 is FQGNSA. The J segment lost 6 bases and the V segment lost 5 bases, leaving 15 bases of the junction unmatched. The CDR3 here is CASSSIVPGTGDNGYTF. The CDR3 DNA reads as TGTGCCAGCAGCAGCATCGTCCCCGGGACAGGGGACAATGGCTACACCTTC.